This T cell receptor beta chain was documented in a study of shared T cell receptors in the human thymus. Per the germline V gene, CDR1 is SGHRS and CDR2 is YFSETQ. Trimming pared 0 bases from V and 0 bases from J, leaving 7 bases between. The CDR3 extends over 15 amino acids. TCRdb's table, derived via immunoSEQ multiplex PCR, lists solely in-frame clones and lacks some. This sample has roughly 550,000 clones, with 70% to 80% found just once. This sample was also put to use in a study of human thymus T cells. In that study: Thymic samples were excised during corrective heart operations. Related studies noted strongly shared thymic repertoires across unrelated people.

The chain links TRBV5-1 to TRBJ2-1; tentatively, D is TRBD2 (5 bases). Sequenced: thymocytes. This TCR derives from a boy under two years old with a congenital heart defect. The CDR3 loop reads CASSLAGISYNEQFF. DNA of the CDR3: TGCGCCAGCAGCTTGGCCGGGATCTCCTACAATGAGCAGTTCTTC. Looking up the rest from reference TRBV5-1 and TRBJ2-1 gives the full variable domain: KAGVTQTPRYLIKTRGQQVTLSCSPISGHRSVSWYQQTPGQGLQFLFEYFSETQRNKGNFPGRFSGRQFSNSRSEMNVSTLELGDSALYLCASSLAGISYNEQFFGPGTRLTVL.